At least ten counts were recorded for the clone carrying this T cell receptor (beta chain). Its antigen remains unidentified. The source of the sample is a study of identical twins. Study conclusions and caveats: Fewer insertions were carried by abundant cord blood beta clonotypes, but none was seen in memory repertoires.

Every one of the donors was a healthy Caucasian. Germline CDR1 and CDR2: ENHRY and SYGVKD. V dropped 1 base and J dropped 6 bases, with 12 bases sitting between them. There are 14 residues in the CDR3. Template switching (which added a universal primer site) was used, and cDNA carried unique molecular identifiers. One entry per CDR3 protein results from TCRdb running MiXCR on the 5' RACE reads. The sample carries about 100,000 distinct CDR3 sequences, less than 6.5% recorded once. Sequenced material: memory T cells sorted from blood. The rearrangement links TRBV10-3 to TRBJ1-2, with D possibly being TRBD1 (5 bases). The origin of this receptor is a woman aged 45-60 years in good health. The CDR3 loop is CAISELNRSNGYTF. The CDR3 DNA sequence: TGTGCCATCAGTGAGTTGAACAGGTCTAATGGCTACACCTTC.